These 22 T cell receptor beta chains share one sample of origin, sequenced in a study of blood T cell repertoires in COVID-19. TCRdb's table, derived via immunoSEQ multiplex PCR, lists solely in-frame clones and lacks some. The profile shows 250,000 to 300,000 clones, more than 70% of them singletons. Sequencing input: peripheral blood. Source of these receptors: a woman in her twenties or thirties with COVID-19, enrolled during active disease.

The V and J genes are TRBV2 and TRBJ2-1, with 8 bases matching TRBD2. CDR3 length equals 14 residues. The V and J ends lost 7 bases and 7 bases, in that order; junction bases with no gene match: 9. From germline, CDR1 is SNHLY and CDR2 FYNNEI. The DNA of the CDR3 is TGTGCCAGCAAGAAAAGCGCGGGGGGTAATGAGCAGTTCTTC. Translated: CASKKSAGGNEQFF.

The CDR3 region is CAWSVLGPYGYTF. The CDR3 DNA sequence: TGTGCCTGGAGTGTATTGGGCCCGTATGGCTACACCTTC. This chain connects TRBV30 to TRBJ1-2; D remains ambiguous. The CDR3 sequence is 13 residues long. Trimming took off 0 bases at V and 5 bases at J, with 10 bases between the two ends. CDR1 is GTSNPN and CDR2 is SVGIG in the germline V gene (reference sequence).

In DNA form, the CDR3 reads TGTGCCACCGCCAGGGACACAGATACGCAGTATTTT. It yields the protein CATARDTDTQYF. The rearrangement links TRBV19 to TRBJ2-3; D possibly corresponds to TRBD1 (5 bases). The germline CDR1 and CDR2 sequences are LNHDA and SQIVND (reference sequence). Deletions cut 10 bases from V and 2 bases from J, with 10 bases between. This CDR3 comprises 12 residues.

This chain joins TRBV29-1 and TRBJ1-1; D is unclear. In germline, CDR1 is SQVTM, CDR2 ANQGSEA. V gave up 5 bases and J gave up 0 bases, with 7 bases separating them. The CDR3 totals 12 residues. CDR3 nucleotide sequence: TGCAGCGTTTCACATCTGAACACTGAAGCTTTCTTT. Protein product: CSVSHLNTEAFF.

This chain joins TRBV19 and TRBJ2-1, with TRBD1 identical over 9 bases. Trimming removed 5 bases from V and 6 bases from J; junction bases left unmatched: 2. The CDR3 is made up of 13 amino acids. Germline assignment: CDR1 LNHDA and CDR2 SQIVND (reference sequence). This chain's CDR3 is CASSGDRVNEQFF. CDR3 bases: TGTGCCAGTAGTGGGGACAGGGTCAATGAGCAGTTCTTC.

This chain uses TRBV15 with TRBJ1-2; D is ambiguous. From germline, CDR1 is LNHNV and CDR2 YYDKDF (reference sequence). The length of the CDR3 is 16 residues. V was cut by 1 base and J by 2 bases, with 14 bases left in between. The CDR3 spells CATSRVASGMNYGYTF. CDR3 DNA: TGTGCCACCAGCAGAGTAGCTTCGGGGATGAACTATGGCTACACCTTC.

The chain joins TRBV4-1 to TRBJ2-7; 8 positions agree with TRBD1. Germline CDR1 reads MGHRA; CDR2 reads YSYEKL. Trimming took 4 bases from V and 3 from J; bases not matched to a gene: 8. The CDR3 runs to 15 residues. The CDR3 nucleotides read TGCGCCAGCAGCCTAAGGACGACAGGGGACTACGAGCAGTACTTC. Amino acid sequence: CASSLRTTGDYEQYF.

In nucleotides, the CDR3 is TGTGCCAGCAGATCGCTCAGGGGGCCAGATACGCAGTATTTT. This translates into CASRSLRGPDTQYF. This rearrangement joins TRBV6-5 to TRBJ2-3, with 8 bases identical to TRBD1. CDR3 length: 14 residues. Germline trimming cut 6 bases from V and 4 bases from J; bases unmatched to any gene: 6. CDR1 is MNHEY, CDR2 SVGAGI, per germline.

This chain joins TRBV3-1 (or the pseudogene TRBV3-2) and TRBJ2-5; 9 bases agree with TRBD2. The J segment lost 7 bases and the V segment lost 7 bases, leaving 16 bases of the junction unmatched. The germline V gene encodes CDR1 LGHDT and CDR2 YNNKEL (reference sequence). The CDR3 loop spans 16 amino acids. This chain's CDR3 is CASTASGNLLRGTQYF. In nucleotides, the CDR3 is TGTGCCAGCACTGCTAGCGGGAACCTTCTCCGCGGGACCCAGTACTTC.

As to this clone: The sample carries other DNA sequences with the same CDR3. The CDR3 sequence: CSVGAGGGETQYF. As DNA, the CDR3 is TGCAGCGTTGGAGCGGGAGGGGGTGAGACCCAGTACTTC. The chain has TRBV29-1 and TRBJ2-5; 10 bases map to TRBD2. Germline-derived CDR1 and CDR2 are SQVTM and ANQGSEA. The CDR3 has 13 amino acids. V trimming: 4 bases; J trimming: 5 bases; junction bases outside the gene matches: 4.

V gene TRBV2 combines with J gene TRBJ2-5; 9 positions agree with TRBD1. J lost 5 bases, V lost 7 bases, and 8 bases had no gene match. The germline gives CDR1 SNHLY, CDR2 FYNNEI. The CDR3 runs to 14 residues. The CDR3 sequence is CASTSTGGRETQYF. CDR3 DNA sequence: TGTGCCAGCACTTCTACAGGGGGCAGGGAGACCCAGTACTTC.

The chain carries TRBV7-9 and TRBJ2-2; 9 bases fit TRBD1. The CDR3 loop spans 15 amino acids. V gave up 5 bases and J gave up 1 base; unmatched junction bases: 2. CDR1 is SEHNR, CDR2 FQNEAQ, per germline (reference sequence). The CDR3 nucleotides read TGTGCCAGCAGCCCGGGACAGGGGAACACCGGGGAGCTGTTTTTT. Its translation is CASSPGQGNTGELFF.

The chain carries TRBV5-1 and TRBJ2-1; TRBD2 matches at 8 bases. The germline V gene has CDR1 SGHRS and CDR2 YFSETQ. V was pared by 9 bases and J by 7 bases, with 18 bases of the junction left unmatched. The CDR3 runs 16 residues. Here the CDR3 reads CATSDSASGFLNEQFF. The CDR3, as DNA: TGCGCCACCTCCGACTCGGCTAGCGGGTTTTTGAATGAGCAGTTCTTC. Combining the CDR3 with reference TRBV5-1 and TRBJ2-1 gives the whole variable domain KAGVTQTPRYLIKTRGQQVTLSCSPISGHRSVSWYQQTPGQGLQFLFEYFSETQRNKGNFPGRFSGRQFSNSRSEMNVSTLELGDSALYLCATSDSASGFLNEQFFGPGTRLTVL.

V is TRBV11-1 and J is TRBJ2-7; D is unresolved. Per germline, CDR1 SGHAT and CDR2 FQDESV (reference sequence). V lost 1 base and J 3 bases, leaving 10 bases between the germline ends. The CDR3 runs 14 residues. In nucleotides, the CDR3 is TGTGCCAGCAGCTTAGACGGGTCCGACTACGAGCAGTACTTC. Translation: CASSLDGSDYEQYF.

The chain joins TRBV28 to TRBJ2-7, with D possibly TRBD1 on 5 matching bases. Germline V gene lookup returns CDR1 MDHEN and CDR2 SYDVKM. This CDR3 comprises 14 residues. Trimming pared 7 bases from V and 7 bases from J, leaving 20 bases between. CDR3 residues: CASKGVQGHGEQYF. CDR3 coding DNA: TGTGCCAGCAAAGGGGTCCAGGGTCACGGTGAGCAGTACTTC.

CDR3 sequence: CATHDSQRSGNTIYF. The CDR3, as DNA: TGTGCCACCCACGACAGCCAGCGCTCTGGAAACACCATATATTTT. The chain joins TRBV28 to TRBJ1-3, with D possibly matching TRBD1 (5 bases). Germline-derived CDR1 and CDR2 are MDHEN and SYDVKM. This CDR3 contains 15 residues. Trimming removed 10 bases at V and 0 bases at J, with 16 bases between.

CDR3 sequence: CSVVFRDRLANYGYTF. As DNA, the CDR3 is TGCAGCGTTGTCTTTCGGGACAGACTAGCTAACTATGGCTACACCTTC. This rearrangement joins TRBV29-1 to TRBJ1-2; TRBD1 agrees at 7 bases. V was pared by 4 bases and J by 0 bases, with 11 bases of the junction left unmatched. Germline CDR1 is SQVTM and CDR2 is ANQGSEA. This CDR3 spans 16 amino acids.

The chain carries TRBV12-5 and TRBJ2-1, with TRBD2 matching over 10 bases. After removal of 0 bases from V and 4 bases from J, the junction contained 9 bases not matched to a gene. Germline loops: CDR1 LGHNT, CDR2 FRNRAP. CDR3 length: 18 amino acids. The DNA for the CDR3 is TGTGCTAGTGGTTTGGTCACCTCCGGGACTAGCGTATACAATGAGCAGTTCTTC. Translation: CASGLVTSGTSVYNEQFF.

The V and J genes are TRBV6-5 and TRBJ2-7, with 10 positions matching TRBD1. There are 15 residues in the CDR3. Germline V CDR1 and CDR2: MNHEY, SVGAGI. The V gene end was trimmed by 5 bases and the J gene end by 6 bases; junction bases not matched to a gene: 10. The CDR3 bases are TGTGCCAGCAGTATCACTCCGGGACAGGGGCTCGAGCAGTACTTC. Its protein is CASSITPGQGLEQYF.

The rearrangement uses TRBV6-5 and TRBJ1-1, with no clear D. The CDR3 loop spans 11 amino acids. The V end lost 10 bases, the J end lost 5 bases, and 11 bases lay between the germline ends. Germline assignment: CDR1 MNHEY and CDR2 SVGAGI. The CDR3 nucleotides read TGTGCCACCGGGGTGGGTACTGAAGCTTTCTTT. This gives the protein CATGVGTEAFF.

The chain has TRBV2 and TRBJ2-5, with TRBD2 matching over 15 bases. CDR1 and CDR2 (germline): SNHLY, FYNNEI. This CDR3 region has 15 residues. The V gene end was trimmed by 4 bases and the J gene end by 4 bases; junction bases not matched to a gene: 1. The DNA for the CDR3 is TGTGCCAGCAGTGCGGGACTAGCGGGAGGAGAGACCCAGTACTTC. Its translation: CASSAGLAGGETQYF.

This clone was seen a single time. The gene calls are TRBV7-3 and TRBJ2-1; 14 bases are a match to TRBD2. Germline CDR1 is SGHTA and CDR2 is FQGTGA. CDR3 length: 15 residues. With V trimmed by 3 bases and J by 6 bases, 1 base remained unmatched. The CDR3 DNA reads as TGTGCCAGCAGCTTCGGGACTAGCGGGAGCAATGAGCAGTTCTTC. This sequence encodes CASSFGTSGSNEQFF. Full variable domain (remainder filled in from reference TRBV7-3 and TRBJ2-1): GAGVSQTPSNKVTEKGKYVELRCDPISGHTALYWYRQSLGQGPEFLIYFQGTGAADDSGLPNDRFFAVRPEGSVSTLKIQRTERGDSAVYLCASSFGTSGSNEQFFGPGTRLTVL.